What follows are 30 T cell receptor beta chains derived from one specimen sequenced in a study of healthy donors' naive CD4 and CD8 T cells. Each TCR library used approximately 500 ng of total RNA and a linear amplification protocol. TCRdb re-called the reads through MiXCR, storing one row per CDR3 protein. The sample yields around 180,000 distinct CDR3 sequences, around 70% seen once. Sequences were obtained from naive CD4+ and CD8+ T cells sorted from blood, pooled from several donors. The receptors were gathered from a pool of human donors in good health; the sample pools cells from several healthy donors.

The chain has TRBV10-3 and TRBJ2-2; no clear D. The V gene lost 7 bases and the J gene lost 7 bases, with 13 bases spanning the gap. Looked up from germline, CDR1 is ENHRY and CDR2 is SYGVKD. This CDR3 has 13 amino acids. The CDR3 region has the DNA TGTGCCATCACCGAAACCCCAGACGGGGAGCTGTTTTTT. Its protein product is CAITETPDGELFF.

The CDR3 DNA reads as TGTGCCAGCCGGGGGATGGCCCTCCACTTT. Translating it yields CASRGMALHF. This rearrangement joins TRBV27 to TRBJ1-6, with a possible D match to TRBD1 (5 bases). The germline V gene has CDR1 MNHEY and CDR2 SMNVEV (reference sequence). With 8 bases removed from V and 14 bases from J, the gap between germline ends came to 10 bases. This CDR3 spans 10 amino acids.

The gene calls are TRBV29-1 and TRBJ1-2; TRBD1 is a possible D gene (5 bases). This CDR3 spans 12 amino acids. The V end lost 6 bases, the J end lost 4 bases, and 12 bases lay between the germline ends. Germline V lookup: CDR1 SQVTM, CDR2 ANQGSEA. CDR3 loop: CSVWGGAYGYTF. CDR3 nucleotide sequence: TGCAGCGTGTGGGGAGGGGCCTATGGCTACACCTTC.

The genes are TRBV18 and TRBJ2-5; no clear D. Trimming took off 2 bases at V and 4 bases at J, with 8 bases between the two ends. In germline, CDR1 is KGHSH, CDR2 LQKENI. The CDR3 contains 13 residues. The CDR3 DNA follows: TGTGCCAGCTCACCAAGGCCGGGAGAGACCCAGTACTTC. This codes for CASSPRPGETQYF. Variable domain in full (rest from reference TRBV18 and TRBJ2-5): NAGVMQNPRHLVRRRGQEARLRCSPMKGHSHVYWYRQLPEEGLKFMVYLQKENIIDESGMPKERFSAEFPKEGPSILRIQQVVRGDSAAYFCASSPRPGETQYFGPGTRLLVL.

V gene TRBV6-5 combines with J gene TRBJ1-1; TRBD1 might be the D (6 bases). Germline V gene data show CDR1 as MNHEY and CDR2 as SVGAGI. With 7 bases removed from V and 5 bases from J, the gap between germline ends came to 14 bases. This CDR3 has 13 amino acids. CDR3: CASTFTGATEAFF. CDR3 nucleotides: TGTGCCAGCACCTTCACGGGGGCGACTGAAGCTTTCTTT.

The genes are TRBV6-1 and TRBJ1-1; D is uncertain. The germline V gene has CDR1 MNHNS and CDR2 SASEGT. The CDR3 contains 13 residues. The germline V and J ends were trimmed by 3 bases and 4 bases, with 9 bases remaining between them. In DNA, the CDR3 is TGTGCCAGCAGTGAGGCCCGGGGCACTGAAGCTTTCTTT. This sequence encodes CASSEARGTEAFF.

This clonotype was detected once. The rearrangement joins TRBV28 to TRBJ2-1; 10 bases map to TRBD2. V lost 7 bases and J lost 9; bases outside the gene matches: 9. The CDR3 has 14 residues. Looked up from germline, CDR1 is MDHEN and CDR2 is SYDVKM. The CDR3 protein is CASIPLAGVAEQFF. CDR3 DNA sequence: TGTGCCAGCATCCCGCTAGCGGGAGTCGCTGAGCAGTTCTTC.

The V call is TRBV5-4, the J call TRBJ2-1; D is ambiguous. Trimming removed 4 bases from V and 8 bases from J, with 13 bases in between. Germline-derived CDR1 and CDR2 are SGHNT and YYREEE (reference sequence). The CDR3 has 13 residues. DNA of the CDR3: TGTGCCAGCAGCCCCACGACCTTACATGAGCAGTTCTTC. This sequence encodes CASSPTTLHEQFF.

V is TRBV19 and J is TRBJ1-1; D not resolved. The V end lost 0 bases, the J end lost 1 base, and 9 bases lay between the germline ends. Germline values: CDR1 LNHDA, CDR2 SQIVND (reference sequence). This CDR3 comprises 15 residues. The CDR3 bases are TGTGCCAGTAGTATAGACCGCCGGGAGAACACTGAAGCTTTCTTT. It is translated as CASSIDRRENTEAFF.

This chain links TRBV19 with TRBJ2-7; no clear D. In germline, CDR1 is LNHDA, CDR2 SQIVND (reference sequence). The germline V and J ends were trimmed by 3 bases and 1 base, with 7 bases remaining between them. This CDR3 is 13 amino acids long. CDR3 residues: CASSMFPSYEQYF. The CDR3 DNA reads as TGTGCCAGTAGTATGTTCCCATCCTACGAGCAGTACTTC.

This chain connects TRBV19 to TRBJ1-5, with D maybe TRBD1 (5 bases). The CDR3 covers 17 residues. The V end was cut by 7 bases, the J end by 2 bases, with 21 bases between. Looked up from germline, CDR1 is LNHDA and CDR2 is SQIVND (reference sequence). The CDR3 DNA reads as TGTGCCAGTAATACTCAGCAGGGTTATGGTGGCAATCAGCCCCAGCATTTT. This encodes CASNTQQGYGGNQPQHF.

The V call is TRBV4-2, the J call TRBJ2-1, with D hard to call. Germline V gene sequence: CDR1 LGHNA, CDR2 YNFKEQ. Deletions cut 1 base from V and 5 bases from J, with 6 bases between. The CDR3 is 13 residues long. The CDR3 nucleotides are TGTGCCAGCAGCCAAGGAAGGAACAATGAGCAGTTCTTC. It translates to CASSQGRNNEQFF.

The chain has TRBV7-2 and TRBJ2-3; D remains ambiguous. This CDR3 has 14 amino acids. CDR1 and CDR2 (germline): SGHTA, FQGNSA. V was trimmed by 6 bases and J by 0 bases, leaving 10 bases between them. This CDR3 reads CASRGVTSTDTQYF. DNA for the CDR3: TGTGCCAGCAGAGGCGTCACTAGCACAGATACGCAGTATTTT. Filled out from reference TRBV7-2 and TRBJ2-3, the complete variable domain reads GAGVSQSPSNKVTEKGKDVELRCDPISGHTALYWYRQSLGQGLEFLIYFQGNSAPDKSGLPSDRFSAERTGGSVSTLTIQRTQQEDSAVYLCASRGVTSTDTQYFGPGTRLTVL.

The gene calls are TRBV6-5 and TRBJ2-2; TRBD1 might be the D (6 bases). Germline V CDR1 and CDR2: MNHEY, SVGAGI. This CDR3 is built from 14 residues. V lost 8 bases, J lost 5 bases, and 15 bases lay in between. The CDR3 region is CASLNRVGTGELFF. DNA for the CDR3: TGTGCCAGCCTGAACAGGGTTGGGACCGGGGAGCTGTTTTTT.

The sample holds a few counts of this clonotype. The CDR3 protein is CSVVLTSGDNEQFF. The CDR3, as DNA: TGCAGCGTCGTGCTCACTAGCGGGGACAATGAGCAGTTCTTC. This sequence joins TRBV29-1 and TRBJ2-1, with 10 bases fitting TRBD2. Per germline, CDR1 SQVTM and CDR2 ANQGSEA. The CDR3 totals 14 residues. V shed 6 bases and J 5 bases; nucleotides not matched to a gene: 7.

In its sample, this clonotype was seen once. The rearrangement uses TRBV29-1 and TRBJ2-4; D remains ambiguous. V was trimmed by 7 bases and J by 11 bases, leaving 12 bases between them. The germline V gene has CDR1 SQVTM and CDR2 ANQGSEA. This CDR3 has 10 amino acids. Here the CDR3 DNA reads TGCAGCGCATCGGACGGGCTTCAGTACTTC. It codes for CSASDGLQYF.

The table lists this clonotype with a few counts. V is TRBV29-1 and J is TRBJ2-3; 11 bases fit TRBD1. The CDR3 is 17 residues long. V shed 0 bases and J 4 bases; nucleotides not matched to a gene: 9. Looked up from germline, CDR1 is SQVTM and CDR2 is ANQGSEA. Written as DNA, the CDR3 is TGCAGCGTTGAAGATCTTCTATGGGGACAGGGGGCAGATACGCAGTATTTT. It specifies CSVEDLLWGQGADTQYF.

This clonotype was found a few times. The genes are TRBV6-5 and TRBJ2-1, with TRBD1 as a possible D gene (6 bases). This CDR3 contains 18 residues. The germline CDR1 and CDR2 sequences are MNHEY and SVGAGI. The V end was cut by 0 bases, the J end by 10 bases, with 25 bases between. Here the CDR3 DNA reads TGTGCCAGCAGTTACTCGAATTCGTGGGGGCCGGAATTCAGGGAGCAGTTCTTC. Protein: CASSYSNSWGPEFREQFF.

This clonotype showed up just a few times. The chain is built from TRBV11-1 and TRBJ2-3; 10 positions agree with TRBD1. This CDR3 is 18 amino acids long. Germline CDR1 SGHAT, CDR2 FQDESV (reference sequence). Germline trimming cut 2 bases from V and 5 bases from J; bases unmatched to any gene: 13. Written as DNA, the CDR3 is TGTGCCAGCAGCTTAACCACGCGTGGGACAGGGGCGGTAGATACGCAGTATTTT. Translating gives CASSLTTRGTGAVDTQYF.

The chain is built from TRBV13 and TRBJ2-7; the D gene is possibly TRBD1 (5 bases). From germline, CDR1 is PRHDT and CDR2 FYEKMQ (reference sequence). The CDR3 has 13 amino acids. The ends were cut back, 2 bases at V and 5 bases at J, with 10 bases in the middle. The DNA for the CDR3 is TGTGCCAGCAGCTTACTTTCCAGGGACGAGCAGTACTTC. Protein product: CASSLLSRDEQYF.

The gene calls are TRBV5-4 and TRBJ1-1, with D possibly being TRBD1 (6 bases). The V and J ends lost 4 bases and 8 bases respectively, with 15 bases between them. The CDR3 runs to 13 residues. CDR1 and CDR2 (germline): SGHNT, YYREEE (reference sequence). CDR3 DNA: TGTGCCAGCAGCGACATAACAGGGACCGAAGCTTTCTTT. Amino acid sequence: CASSDITGTEAFF.

The genes are TRBV30 and TRBJ2-1; D may be TRBD1 or TRBD2 (5 bases each). The CDR3 has 13 amino acids. V dropped 1 base and J dropped 8 bases, with 12 bases sitting between them. Germline V gene sequence: CDR1 GTSNPN, CDR2 SVGIG (reference sequence). CDR3 region: CAWSGGAGYEQFF. As DNA, the CDR3 is TGTGCCTGGAGTGGAGGGGCAGGGTATGAGCAGTTCTTC.

The chain has TRBV19 and TRBJ1-5, with a weak D call TRBD1 (5 bases). In germline, CDR1 is LNHDA, CDR2 SQIVND (reference sequence). Trimming stripped 1 base from V and 4 bases from J, with 14 bases between. The CDR3 is 16 amino acids. The CDR3 DNA reads as TGTGCCAGTAGTATAGTTCCAGGAAAGGGGAATCAGCCCCAGCATTTT. Translated: CASSIVPGKGNQPQHF.

The chain couples TRBV10-3 to TRBJ2-7; unclear D gene. Germline CDR1 and CDR2: ENHRY and SYGVKD. V was pared by 8 bases and J by 4 bases, with 15 bases between. The CDR3 totals 13 residues. CDR3: CAIAPPGRYEQYF. The CDR3 nucleotides are TGTGCCATCGCTCCCCCGGGTCGTTACGAGCAGTACTTC.

The V call is TRBV6-2 or TRBV6-3, the J call TRBJ1-5; D remains unclear. V lost 3 bases and J 1 base, leaving 13 bases between the germline ends. The V gene's germline CDR1 is MNHEY and CDR2 SVGEGT. The CDR3 has 16 amino acids. CDR3 in DNA: TGTGCCAGCAGTTATATTCGGGGTTTAAGCAATCAGCCCCAGCATTTT. It encodes CASSYIRGLSNQPQHF.

The rearrangement joins TRBV7-9 to TRBJ1-2, with D hard to call. The CDR3 runs to 12 residues. Germline loops: CDR1 SEHNR, CDR2 FQNEAQ (reference sequence). V lost 5 bases to trimming and J lost 8 bases, with 12 bases between them. The CDR3 spells CASSMTPYGYTF. The CDR3 DNA reads as TGTGCCAGCAGCATGACTCCTTACGGCTACACCTTC.

The CDR3 protein is CSVIEVEQYF. The CDR3 region has the DNA TGCAGCGTTATAGAGGTCGAGCAGTACTTC. The chain employs TRBV29-1 and TRBJ2-7; no clear D gene. With 5 bases removed from V and 6 bases from J, the gap between germline ends came to 8 bases. CDR3 size: 10 residues. Germline V lookup: CDR1 SQVTM, CDR2 ANQGSEA.

The chain recombines TRBV27 with TRBJ1-1; D not certain. Looked up from germline, CDR1 is MNHEY and CDR2 is SMNVEV (reference sequence). This CDR3 contains 15 residues. Trimming removed 4 bases from V and 3 bases from J, with 15 bases in between. CDR3 amino acids: CASSYSVQLYTEAFF. The CDR3 DNA is TGTGCCAGCAGTTACAGTGTCCAGCTGTACACTGAAGCTTTCTTT.

This clonotype was counted between two and nine times. This sequence joins TRBV29-1 and TRBJ1-2; 8 nucleotides match TRBD1. V shed 6 bases, J shed 6 bases, and the junction held 18 bases outside the gene matches. This CDR3 contains 16 residues. Germline V gene lookup returns CDR1 SQVTM and CDR2 ANQGSEA. The CDR3 nucleotides are TGCAGCGTACTATCAGGGGGCGCAGCGGGCGGTCATGGCTACACCTTC. The encoded protein is CSVLSGGAAGGHGYTF.

The table lists this clonotype with a few counts. The chain uses TRBV19 and TRBJ2-1; 7 nucleotides line up with TRBD2. The CDR3 spans 16 residues. Germline V gene lookup returns CDR1 LNHDA and CDR2 SQIVND (reference sequence). Trimming at V came to 3 bases and at J to 7 bases, leaving 12 bases not matched to a gene. CDR3: CASSMTAGNLRNEQFF. CDR3 bases: TGTGCCAGTAGTATGACAGCGGGGAACCTTAGGAATGAGCAGTTCTTC.